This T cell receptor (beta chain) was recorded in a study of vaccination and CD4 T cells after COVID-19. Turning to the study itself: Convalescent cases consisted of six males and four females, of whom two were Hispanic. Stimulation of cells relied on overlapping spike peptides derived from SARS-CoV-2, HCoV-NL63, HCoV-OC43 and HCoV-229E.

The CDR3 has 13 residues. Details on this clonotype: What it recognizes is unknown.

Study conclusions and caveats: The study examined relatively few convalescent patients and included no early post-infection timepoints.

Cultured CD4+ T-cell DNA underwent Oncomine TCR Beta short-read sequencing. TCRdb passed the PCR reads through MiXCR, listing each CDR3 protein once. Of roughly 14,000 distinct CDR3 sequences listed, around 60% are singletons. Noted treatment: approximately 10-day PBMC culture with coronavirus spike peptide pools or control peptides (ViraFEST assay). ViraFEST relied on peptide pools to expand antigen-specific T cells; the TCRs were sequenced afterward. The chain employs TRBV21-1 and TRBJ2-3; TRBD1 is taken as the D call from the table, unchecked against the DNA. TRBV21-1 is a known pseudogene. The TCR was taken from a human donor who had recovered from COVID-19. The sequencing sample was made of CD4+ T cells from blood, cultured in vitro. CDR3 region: CASSKEGEDTQYF. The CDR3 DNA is TGTGCCAGCAGCAAAGAGGGGGAAGATACGCAGTATTTT.